The source of this T cell receptor (beta chain) is a study of cytomegalovirus exposure and HLA in healthy donors. From germline, CDR1 is MNHNS and CDR2 SASEGT. J was trimmed by 0 bases and V by 2 bases; bases with no gene match: 3. The CDR3 totals 15 residues. The PCR ran on 60 Vbeta and 13 Jbeta primers. Here immunoSEQ multiplex PCR was the method, and the copy in TCRdb shows in-frame clones only, minus some. The table lists 130,000 or so clones, just over 65% of them singletons. This chain links TRBV6-1 with TRBJ1-2; 7 bases align to TRBD1. The clonotype was recovered from a man in his late teens or twenties in good health and CMV-seronegative. Sequencing used PBMCs. The CDR3 nucleotides read TGTGCCAGCAGTGAAAGGGACAGAGCTAACTATGGCTACACCTTC. Amino acid sequence: CASSERDRANYGYTF.